These 27 T cell receptor beta chains share one sample of origin, sequenced in a study of blood T cell repertoires in COVID-19. Only in-frame clones appear in the TCRdb table, and some are missing; sequencing was by immunoSEQ multiplex PCR. The top ten clones hold about 1.5% of a sample with about 200,000 clones, 80% to 90% of them seen once. Sequenced sample: peripheral blood. These receptors came from a young man with active or convalescent COVID-19.

To note about this clone: The same CDR3 is also encoded by other DNA sequences in this sample. V and J are TRBV19 and TRBJ2-3, with a tentative D call TRBD2 (5 bases). The length of the CDR3 is 13 residues. V was cut by 5 bases and J by 3 bases, with 9 bases left in between. CDR1 and CDR2 (germline): LNHDA, SQIVND (reference sequence). The CDR3 DNA reads as TGTGCCAGTAGTTTGGGGAGAACAGATACGCAGTATTTT. Translation gives CASSLGRTDTQYF.

This clone has a handful of counts. The chain has TRBV7-6 and TRBJ1-3; TRBD1 is a possible D gene (5 bases). The germline V and J ends were trimmed by 3 bases and 0 bases, with 15 bases remaining between them. The germline V gene encodes CDR1 SGHVS and CDR2 FNYEAQ. CDR3 size: 17 residues. The CDR3 loop is CASSLEDSGLSGNTIYF. Written as DNA, the CDR3 is TGTGCCAGCAGCTTGGAAGACTCAGGGCTCTCTGGAAACACCATATATTTT.

The CDR3 DNA reads TGTGCCAGCAGCCGGACAGGGATCGGCGGGGAGCTGTTTTTT. It encodes CASSRTGIGGELFF. The chain combines TRBV7-2 with TRBJ2-2; 8 nucleotides match TRBD1. CDR1 SGHTA and CDR2 FQGNSA come from the germline V gene. The V segment lost 5 bases and the J segment 7 bases; nucleotides outside the gene matches: 6. The CDR3 is 14 amino acids.

This sequence joins TRBV2 and TRBJ1-2; no firm D call. With 2 bases removed from V and 0 bases from J, the gap between germline ends came to 16 bases. Looked up from germline, CDR1 is SNHLY and CDR2 is FYNNEI. The CDR3 sequence is 17 residues long. The CDR3 DNA follows: TGTGCCAGCAGTGAAAGGCGTACAGCCCAGACTAACTATGGCTACACCTTC. Its protein is CASSERRTAQTNYGYTF.

This chain links TRBV7-6 with TRBJ1-1, with D perhaps matching TRBD1 (6 bases). CDR1 and CDR2 (germline): SGHVS, FNYEAQ. The CDR3 spans 17 residues. V was clipped by 1 base and J by 0 bases, with 15 bases between them. CDR3 residues: CASSLVPQGVMNTEAFF. CDR3 DNA sequence: TGTGCCAGCAGCTTAGTCCCACAGGGAGTGATGAACACTGAAGCTTTCTTT.

The V call is TRBV9, the J call TRBJ1-4; 8 bases line up with TRBD1. J gave up 8 bases and V 4 bases, and 7 bases lay outside the gene matches. Germline lookup yields CDR1 SGDLS and CDR2 YYNGEE. The CDR3 totals 14 residues. The CDR3 spells CASSIGQGGEKLFF. CDR3 DNA: TGTGCCAGCAGCATTGGACAGGGCGGGGAAAAACTGTTTTTT.

The genes are TRBV6-4 and TRBJ2-1, with TRBD1 identical over 8 bases. Looked up from germline, CDR1 is MRHNA and CDR2 is SNTAGT. The CDR3 loop spans 15 amino acids. Trimming cost V 4 bases and J 8 bases; bases outside gene matches: 10. CDR3 bases: TGTGCCAGCAGTGCTGCAGGACAGGGCGTCGATGAGCAGTTCTTC. Translation: CASSAAGQGVDEQFF.

With respect to this clone: The sample has other DNA sequences that encode this CDR3 too. The CDR3 spells CASSLGLAQETQYF. DNA of the CDR3: TGCGCCAGCAGCTTGGGGCTTGCTCAAGAGACCCAGTACTTC. V and J are TRBV5-1 and TRBJ2-5; D is undetermined. The length of the CDR3 is 14 residues. The germline V and J ends were trimmed by 0 bases and 2 bases, with 8 bases remaining between them. Germline CDR1 and CDR2: SGHRS and YFSETQ.

This sequence joins TRBV28 and TRBJ2-4; D is unclear. The CDR3 is made up of 11 amino acids. The V and J ends lost 4 bases and 7 bases respectively, with 5 bases between them. CDR1 is MDHEN and CDR2 is SYDVKM in the germline V gene. CDR3 protein: CASSSFNIQYF. For the CDR3, the DNA is TGTGCCAGCAGTTCCTTCAACATTCAGTACTTC.

The J gene is TRBJ1-1, the V gene TRBV30; D is uncertain. The ends were cut back, 2 bases at V and 3 bases at J, with 7 bases in the middle. The CDR3 has 12 residues. CDR1 and CDR2 (germline): GTSNPN, SVGIG (reference sequence). CDR3 residues: CAWSPSDTEAFF. The CDR3 DNA reads as TGTGCCTGGAGTCCATCGGACACTGAAGCTTTCTTT.

The DNA for the CDR3 is TGCAGCGTGGGACATCCCAATCAGCCCCAGCATTTT. Translating it yields CSVGHPNQPQHF. The genes are TRBV29-1 and TRBJ1-5, with a possible D match to TRBD1 (6 bases). Per germline, CDR1 SQVTM and CDR2 ANQGSEA. This CDR3 has 12 amino acids. V was shortened by 6 bases and J by 3 bases, with 9 bases between the two germline ends.

The chain carries TRBV28 and TRBJ1-2, with D hard to call. The CDR3 runs to 13 residues. V lost 4 bases and J lost 9, with 15 bases in between. Germline-derived CDR1 and CDR2 are MDHEN and SYDVKM. The chain's CDR3 is CASSSLARLRYTF. Written as DNA, the CDR3 is TGTGCCAGCAGTTCCCTGGCCAGGCTACGCTACACCTTC.

This clone was detected only once. This sequence joins TRBV2 and TRBJ1-3; 7 bases match TRBD1. From germline, CDR1 is SNHLY and CDR2 FYNNEI. V lost 5 bases, J lost 8 bases, and 6 bases stayed unmatched. CDR3 length: 13 residues. The chain's CDR3 is CASSPDRDDTIYF. The CDR3 DNA sequence: TGTGCCAGCAGTCCCGACAGGGACGACACCATATATTTT.

A few counts support this clone. The chain is built from TRBV9 and TRBJ2-5; 8 nucleotides align to TRBD1. The CDR3 covers 14 residues. Losses at the gene ends were 4 bases for V and 1 base for J; bases not matched to a gene: 3. Germline-derived CDR1 and CDR2 are SGDLS and YYNGEE. CDR3 loop: CASSPQGAQETQYF. CDR3 in DNA: TGTGCCAGCAGCCCTCAGGGGGCCCAAGAGACCCAGTACTTC.

The genes are TRBV27 and TRBJ1-1; D is ambiguous. Germline CDR1 MNHEY, CDR2 SMNVEV (reference sequence). The CDR3 runs to 14 residues. Trimming cost V 0 bases and J 5 bases, with 10 bases left between them. CDR3 nucleotides: TGTGCCAGCAGTTTATCGGCAGGAAGGACTGAAGCTTTCTTT. This gives the protein CASSLSAGRTEAFF.

The chain employs TRBV5-6 and TRBJ1-6; 7 bases map to TRBD1. The CDR3 runs to 16 residues. Trimming cost V 0 bases and J 10 bases; bases outside gene matches: 10. Germline loops: CDR1 SGHDT, CDR2 YYEEEE. Here the CDR3 reads CASSLAYRGRRSPLHF. The CDR3 region has the DNA TGTGCCAGCAGCTTGGCCTACAGGGGACGACGGTCACCCCTCCACTTT.

This clone was seen only once. V gene TRBV5-4 combines with J gene TRBJ2-5, with D possibly being TRBD2 (5 bases). CDR3 length equals 13 residues. V lost 2 bases to trimming and J lost 2 bases, with 7 bases between them. Germline CDR1 reads SGHNT; CDR2 reads YYREEE (reference sequence). The CDR3: CASSFQRQETQYF. The CDR3 nucleotides are TGTGCCAGCAGCTTCCAGCGGCAAGAGACCCAGTACTTC. Together with reference TRBV5-4 and TRBJ2-5, the CDR3 gives the full variable domain: ETGVTQSPTHLIKTRGQQVTLRCSSQSGHNTVSWYQQALGQGPQFIFQYYREEENGRGNFPPRFSGLQFPNYSSELNVNALELDDSALYLCASSFQRQETQYFGPGTRLLVL.

The chain uses TRBV15 and TRBJ1-5; 7 bases are shared with TRBD1. Unmatched junction bases numbered 3, after V lost 0 bases and J lost 4 bases. This CDR3 has 15 residues. Per the germline V gene, CDR1 is LNHNV and CDR2 is YYDKDF (reference sequence). Here the CDR3 reads CATSREAGGNQPQHF. The CDR3, as DNA: TGTGCCACCAGCAGAGAAGCAGGGGGTAATCAGCCCCAGCATTTT.

CDR3 amino acids: CAGALTGEDQPQHF. Here the CDR3 DNA reads TGTGCCGGGGCACTCACAGGGGAGGACCAGCCCCAGCATTTT. The rearrangement uses TRBV30 and TRBJ1-5; 7 bases match TRBD1. V lost 8 bases and J lost 7; bases outside the gene matches: 14. Germline V gives CDR1 GTSNPN, CDR2 SVGIG (reference sequence). There are 14 residues in the CDR3.

The rearrangement joins TRBV10-3 to TRBJ2-3, with D perhaps TRBD1 (5 bases). Trimming took 3 bases from V and 9 from J, leaving 13 bases between them. CDR1 is ENHRY, CDR2 SYGVKD, per germline. This CDR3 is built from 13 residues. The CDR3 spells CAISEALKGTQYF. CDR3 in DNA: TGTGCCATCAGTGAAGCTCTAAAGGGGACGCAGTATTTT.

This chain uses TRBV9 with TRBJ1-1; TRBD1 is a possible D gene (6 bases). Trimming stripped 4 bases from V and 5 bases from J, with 12 bases between. The germline V gene has CDR1 SGDLS and CDR2 YYNGEE. CDR3 length: 13 amino acids. The CDR3, as DNA: TGTGCCAGCAGCCTTAGCAGGGGAACTGAAGCTTTCTTT. It yields the protein CASSLSRGTEAFF.

V and J are TRBV20-1 and TRBJ1-2; no clear D gene. The CDR3 length is 9 residues. The ends were cut back, 4 bases at V and 10 bases at J, with 7 bases in the middle. Germline loops: CDR1 DFQATT, CDR2 SNEGSKA (reference sequence). Here the CDR3 reads CSATRTYTF. In nucleotides, the CDR3 is TGCAGTGCTACCAGAACCTACACCTTC.

About this clone: This sample also contains other DNA sequences that code for the same CDR3. The V and J genes are TRBV5-1 and TRBJ1-1; D perhaps matches TRBD1 (6 bases). In germline, CDR1 is SGHRS, CDR2 YFSETQ. The CDR3 is made up of 13 amino acids. With 0 bases removed from V and 4 bases from J, the gap between germline ends came to 7 bases. The DNA for the CDR3 is TGCGCCAGCAGCTTGGGACAGGTCACTGAAGCTTTCTTT. Translating it yields CASSLGQVTEAFF.

Points on this clone: At the DNA level, this CDR3 is encoded by other sequences in the same sample as well. The V gene is TRBV5-1, the J gene TRBJ1-6, with 11 bases aligning to TRBD1. The CDR3 has 15 residues. The germline V gene has CDR1 SGHRS and CDR2 YFSETQ. V was clipped by 1 base and J by 8 bases; unmatched bases: 2. CDR3 DNA: TGCGCCAGCAGCTTGAAGGGACAGGGGGATTCACCCCTCCACTTT. Its translation is CASSLKGQGDSPLHF.

V and J are TRBV7-8 and TRBJ2-5; D ambiguous. CDR3 length: 11 amino acids. Trimming pared 7 bases from V and 5 bases from J, leaving 8 bases between. The germline V gene has CDR1 SGHVS and CDR2 FQNEAQ. CDR3 amino acids: CASTTGETQYF. The CDR3 DNA sequence: TGTGCCAGCACCACCGGGGAGACCCAGTACTTC. Drawing the rest from reference TRBV7-8 and TRBJ2-5, the complete variable domain is GAGVSQSPRYKVAKRGQDVALRCDPISGHVSLFWYQQALGQGPEFLTYFQNEAQLDKSGLPSDRFFAERPEGSVSTLKIQRTQQEDSAVYLCASTTGETQYFGPGTRLLVL.

The chain links TRBV7-2 to TRBJ2-7; a possible D gene is TRBD2 (5 bases). CDR1 and CDR2 from the germline V gene are SGHTA and FQGNSA. V lost 5 bases, J lost 4 bases, and 15 bases lay in between. The CDR3 sequence is 14 residues long. CDR3 protein: CASSIDSSGYEQYF. CDR3 sequence (DNA): TGTGCCAGCAGCATAGACTCATCGGGGTACGAGCAGTACTTC.

This chain links TRBV19 with TRBJ2-7; D not certain. The V gene's germline CDR1 is LNHDA and CDR2 SQIVND (reference sequence). The CDR3 totals 15 residues. Trimming removed 2 bases from V and 1 base from J, with 12 bases in between. The CDR3 reads CASSINPVRSYEQYF. As DNA, the CDR3 is TGTGCCAGTAGTATAAATCCGGTCCGTTCCTACGAGCAGTACTTC.